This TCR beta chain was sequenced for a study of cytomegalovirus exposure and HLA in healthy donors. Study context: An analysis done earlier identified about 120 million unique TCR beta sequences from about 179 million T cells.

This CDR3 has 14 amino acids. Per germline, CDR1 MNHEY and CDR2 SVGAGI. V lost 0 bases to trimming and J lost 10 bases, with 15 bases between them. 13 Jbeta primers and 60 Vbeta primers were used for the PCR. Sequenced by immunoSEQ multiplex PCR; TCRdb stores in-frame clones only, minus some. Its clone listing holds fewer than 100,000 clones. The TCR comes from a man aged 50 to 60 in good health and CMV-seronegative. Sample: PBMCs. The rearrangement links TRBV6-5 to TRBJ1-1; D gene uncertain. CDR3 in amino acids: CASSYSMSGAGAFF. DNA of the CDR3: TGTGCCAGCAGTTACTCGATGTCGGGTGCCGGAGCTTTCTTT.